This passage covers 9 T cell receptor beta chains from one sample sequenced in a study of blood T cell repertoires in COVID-19. Here immunoSEQ multiplex PCR was the method, and the copy in TCRdb shows in-frame clones only, minus some. Among more than 95,000 clones listed, over 75% were seen once. Sequencing was done on a sample of peripheral blood. All receptors come from a man between 45 and 60 years old with acute or convalescent COVID-19.

The rearrangement uses TRBV3-1 (or the pseudogene TRBV3-2) and TRBJ2-7; 11 positions match TRBD2. This CDR3 spans 17 amino acids. Trimming removed 1 base from V and 2 bases from J; junction bases left unmatched: 7. Germline CDR1 reads LGHDT; CDR2 reads YNNKEL (reference sequence). CDR3 residues: CASSQVGLAGGAYEQYF. CDR3 bases: TGTGCCAGCAGCCAAGTAGGTCTAGCGGGAGGCGCCTACGAGCAGTACTTC.

This clone came up once. The chain couples TRBV29-1 to TRBJ1-2; D possibly corresponds to TRBD1 (6 bases). CDR3 size: 14 residues. Germline V gene lookup returns CDR1 SQVTM and CDR2 ANQGSEA. Trimming shortened V by 0 bases and J by 8 bases, and 16 bases separated the two germline ends. The CDR3 DNA sequence: TGCAGCGTTGAAGACGGACAGAGGAGGCCGGGCTACACCTTC. Translation gives CSVEDGQRRPGYTF.

V gene TRBV9 combines with J gene TRBJ2-7; D might be TRBD2 (6 bases). Germline V gene lookup returns CDR1 SGDLS and CDR2 YYNGEE. V was pared by 5 bases and J by 6 bases, with 18 bases between. This CDR3 region has 14 residues. The CDR3, as DNA: TGTGCCAGCAGAGCGACTAGTAGCGTTGGCGAGCAGTACTTC. This encodes CASRATSSVGEQYF.

V is TRBV2 and J is TRBJ2-7; no clear D. Trimming removed 6 bases from V and 4 bases from J, with 7 bases in between. Germline CDR1 reads SNHLY; CDR2 reads FYNNEI. The CDR3 spans 11 residues. The CDR3 loop is CASRAQYEQYF. In DNA, the CDR3 is TGTGCCAGCAGGGCCCAGTACGAGCAGTACTTC. Supplemented by reference TRBV2 and TRBJ2-7, the full variable domain reads EPEVTQTPSHQVTQMGQEVILRCVPISNHLYFYWYRQILGQKVEFLVSFYNNEISEKSEIFDDQFSVERPDGSNFTLKIRSTKLEDSAMYFCASRAQYEQYFGPGTRLTVT.

V is TRBV19 and J is TRBJ1-5; TRBD1 aligns across 7 bases. The CDR3 covers 14 residues. Germline loops: CDR1 LNHDA, CDR2 SQIVND (reference sequence). Losses at the gene ends were 4 bases for V and 8 bases for J; bases not matched to a gene: 8. CDR3 protein: CASSTDREREPQHF. DNA of the CDR3: TGTGCCAGTAGTACCGACAGGGAGAGGGAGCCCCAGCATTTT.

This rearrangement joins TRBV29-1 to TRBJ2-3; D remains ambiguous. V was cut by 5 bases and J by 2 bases, with 11 bases left in between. CDR3 length equals 13 residues. Per germline, CDR1 SQVTM and CDR2 ANQGSEA. The CDR3 nucleotides are TGCAGCGTTATGGCCCACAACACAGATACGCAGTATTTT. Translation: CSVMAHNTDTQYF.

This clone appeared a few times. V gene TRBV2 combines with J gene TRBJ1-6, with D unclear. Germline CDR1 SNHLY, CDR2 FYNNEI. The CDR3 is 15 amino acids. Between the trimmed V and J ends, which lost 1 base and 10 bases, there was a span of 14 bases. The CDR3 sequence is CASSEGGPLGSPLHF. As DNA, the CDR3 is TGTGCCAGCAGTGAAGGCGGGCCGTTGGGGTCACCCCTCCACTTT.

The CDR3 nucleotides read TGTGCCAGCAGTTACTCGTCCCGGGACACTGACTATGGCTACACCTTC. Translated: CASSYSSRDTDYGYTF. The genes are TRBV6-6 and TRBJ1-2, with D tentatively TRBD1 (6 bases). Trimming shortened V by 0 bases and J by 3 bases, and 14 bases separated the two germline ends. CDR1 is MNHNY, CDR2 SVGAGI, per germline (reference sequence). This CDR3 contains 16 residues.

CDR3 DNA sequence: TGTGCCATCAGCGGGACTAGCGGGAGAGGAGAGACCCAGTACTTC. This encodes CAISGTSGRGETQYF. This chain uses TRBV10-3 with TRBJ2-5; 14 nucleotides agree with TRBD2. V lost 6 bases, J lost 4 bases, and 4 bases stayed unmatched. Germline V lookup: CDR1 ENHRY, CDR2 SYGVKD. The CDR3 is made up of 15 amino acids.